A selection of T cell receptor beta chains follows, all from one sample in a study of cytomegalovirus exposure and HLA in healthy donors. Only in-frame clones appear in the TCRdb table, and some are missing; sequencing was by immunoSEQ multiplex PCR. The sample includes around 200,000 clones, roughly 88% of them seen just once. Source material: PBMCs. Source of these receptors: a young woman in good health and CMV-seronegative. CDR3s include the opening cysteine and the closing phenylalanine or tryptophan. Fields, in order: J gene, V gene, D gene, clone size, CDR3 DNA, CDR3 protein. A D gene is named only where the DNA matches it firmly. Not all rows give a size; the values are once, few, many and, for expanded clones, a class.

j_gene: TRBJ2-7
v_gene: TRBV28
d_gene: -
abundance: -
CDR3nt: TGTGCCAGCAGCTCAGCGGACTCCTACGAGCAGTACTTC
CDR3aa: CASSSADSYEQYF

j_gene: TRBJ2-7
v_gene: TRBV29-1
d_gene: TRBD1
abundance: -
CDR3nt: TGCAGCGTCCTCACGGACAGGTCCCACGAGCAGTACTTC
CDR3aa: CSVLTDRSHEQYF

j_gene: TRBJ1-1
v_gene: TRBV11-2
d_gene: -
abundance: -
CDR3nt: TGTGCCAGCAGCTGGCGGGTGACCACTGAAGCTTTCTTT
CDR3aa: CASSWRVTTEAFF

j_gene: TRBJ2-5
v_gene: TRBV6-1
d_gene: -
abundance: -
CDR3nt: TGTGCCAGCAGTGAACGAGAGACCCAGTACTTC
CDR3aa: CASSERETQYF

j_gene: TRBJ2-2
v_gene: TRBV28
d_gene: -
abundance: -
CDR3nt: TGTGCCAGCAGTTTTTCCTCGCGGTCCGGGGAGCTGTTTTTT
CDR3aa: CASSFSSRSGELFF

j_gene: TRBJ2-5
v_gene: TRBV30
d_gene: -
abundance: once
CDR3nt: TGTGCCTGGAGTGGGTCCCACTTGGTGGCGGGAAGTCCCCAGTACTTC
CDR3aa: CAWSGSHLVAGSPQYF

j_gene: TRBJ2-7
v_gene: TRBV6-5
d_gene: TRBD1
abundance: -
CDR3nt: TGTGCCAGCAGTGTAACGGGACAGGGGCCCTACGAGCAGTACTTC
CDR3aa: CASSVTGQGPYEQYF

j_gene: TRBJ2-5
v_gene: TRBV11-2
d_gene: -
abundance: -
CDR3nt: TGTGCCAGCAGCTTCGGGGTACAAGAGACCCAGTACTTC
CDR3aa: CASSFGVQETQYF

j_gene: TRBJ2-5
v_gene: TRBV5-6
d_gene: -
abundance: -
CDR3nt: TGTGCCAGCAGCCCTACTCGCGTCCAAGAGACCCAGTACTTC
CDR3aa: CASSPTRVQETQYF

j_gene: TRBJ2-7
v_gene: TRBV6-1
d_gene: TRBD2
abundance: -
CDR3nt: TGTGCCAGCAGAGCCAGCGGGATTGTCTACGAGCAGTACTTC
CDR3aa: CASRASGIVYEQYF

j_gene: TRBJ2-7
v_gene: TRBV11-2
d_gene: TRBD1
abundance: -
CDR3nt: TGTGCCAGCAGCTTATTGAGGGGACAGGGCTCCTACGAGCAGTACTTC
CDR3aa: CASSLLRGQGSYEQYF

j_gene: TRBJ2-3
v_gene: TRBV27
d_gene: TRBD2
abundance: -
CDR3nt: TGTGCCAGCAGAGACCGGGAGGCAGATACGCAGTATTTT
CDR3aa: CASRDREADTQYF

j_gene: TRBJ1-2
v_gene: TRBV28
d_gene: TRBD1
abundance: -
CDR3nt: TGTGCCAGCAGTGGCGGACAGGGGAGACGTGGCTACACCTTC
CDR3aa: CASSGGQGRRGYTF

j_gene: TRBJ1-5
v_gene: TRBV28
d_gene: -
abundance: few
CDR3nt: TGTGCCAGCAGTTTATCCTATCAGCCCCAGCATTTT
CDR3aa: CASSLSYQPQHF

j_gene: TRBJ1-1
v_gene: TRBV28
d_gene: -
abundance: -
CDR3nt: TGTGCCAGCAGTTCTGGCGGAGCCTACTTGAACACTGAAGCTTTCTTT
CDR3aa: CASSSGGAYLNTEAFF

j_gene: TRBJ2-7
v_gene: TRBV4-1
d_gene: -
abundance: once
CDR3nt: TGCGCCAGCAGCCAAGAGCCCACAACCGAGCAGTACTTC
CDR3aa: CASSQEPTTEQYF

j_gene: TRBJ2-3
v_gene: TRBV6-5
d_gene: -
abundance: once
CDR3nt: TGTGCCAGCTTAAGCAGCACAGATACGCAGTATTTT
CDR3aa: CASLSSTDTQYF

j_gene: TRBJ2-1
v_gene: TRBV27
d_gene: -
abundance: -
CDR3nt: TGTGCCAGCAGTTCGACGGACCATACTAGTTATGGGCAGTTCTTC
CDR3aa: CASSSTDHTSYGQFF

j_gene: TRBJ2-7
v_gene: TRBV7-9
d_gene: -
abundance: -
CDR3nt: TGTGCCAGCAGCTACCTAGACGAGCAGTACTTC
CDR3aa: CASSYLDEQYF

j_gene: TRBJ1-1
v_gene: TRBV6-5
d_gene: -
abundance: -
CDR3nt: TGTGCCAGCCGAACGGGCAGAGGGGGCACTGAAGCTTTCTTT
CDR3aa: CASRTGRGGTEAFF

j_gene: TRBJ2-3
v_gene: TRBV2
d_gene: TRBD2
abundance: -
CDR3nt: TGTGCCAGTGATCTAGCGGCACGGGATACGCAGTATTTT
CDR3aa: CASDLAARDTQYF

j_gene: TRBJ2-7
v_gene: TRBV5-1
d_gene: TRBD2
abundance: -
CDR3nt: TGCGCCAGCAGCTTGGCCTCCCCGCGGGAGGGCTACGAGCAGTACTTC
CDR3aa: CASSLASPREGYEQYF

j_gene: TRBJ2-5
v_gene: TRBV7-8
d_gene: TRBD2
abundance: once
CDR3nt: TGTGCCAGCAGCTTAGGAGCCCTAGCGGGGTTCCAAGAGACCCAGTACTTC
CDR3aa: CASSLGALAGFQETQYF

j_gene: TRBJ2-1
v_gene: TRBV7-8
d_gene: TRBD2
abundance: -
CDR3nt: TGTGCCAGCAGTCACCCATCGAGGCGGGAGCGGCGGAATGAGCAGTTCTTC
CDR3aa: CASSHPSRRERRNEQFF

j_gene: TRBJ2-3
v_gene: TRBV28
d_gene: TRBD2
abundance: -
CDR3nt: TGTGCCAGCAGACGGACTAGCGGTAGCACAGATACGCAGTATTTT
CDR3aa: CASRRTSGSTDTQYF

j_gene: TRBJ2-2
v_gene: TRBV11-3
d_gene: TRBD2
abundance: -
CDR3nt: TGTGCCAGCAGTCTGAGCGGGAGGGCCGGGGAGCTGTTTTTT
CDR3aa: CASSLSGRAGELFF

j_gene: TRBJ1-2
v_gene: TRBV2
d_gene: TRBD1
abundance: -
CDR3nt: TGTGCCAGCAGTGAAACCCCCAGGGGGCGGCTGTATGGCTACACCTTC
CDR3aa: CASSETPRGRLYGYTF

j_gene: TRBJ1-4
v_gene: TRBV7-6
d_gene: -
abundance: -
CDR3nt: TGTGCCAGCAGCTTAAGCAGGGGAAGGGAAAAACTGTTTTTT
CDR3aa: CASSLSRGREKLFF

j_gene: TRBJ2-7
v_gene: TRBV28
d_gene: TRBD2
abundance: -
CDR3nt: TGTGCCATTCGGGAGGAAAGCGGCTACGAGCAGTACTTC
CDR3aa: CAIREESGYEQYF

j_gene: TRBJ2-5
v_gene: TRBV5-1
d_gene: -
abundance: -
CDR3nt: TGCGCCAGCAGGGCGGGCGGCCAAGAGACCCAGTACTTC
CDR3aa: CASRAGGQETQYF

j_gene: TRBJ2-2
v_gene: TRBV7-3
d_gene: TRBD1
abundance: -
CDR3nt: TGCCTCTGGACAGGGGGTTTTGCGAACACCGGGGAGCTGTTTTTT
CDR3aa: CLWTGGFANTGELFF

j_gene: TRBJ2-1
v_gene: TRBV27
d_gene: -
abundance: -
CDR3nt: TGTGCCAGCAGTTTCCGGGGAGACACCTACAATGAGCAGTTCTTC
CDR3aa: CASSFRGDTYNEQFF

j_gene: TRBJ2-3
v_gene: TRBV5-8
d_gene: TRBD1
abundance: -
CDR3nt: TGTGCCAGCAGCTCCGGACAGGGGTATAGCACAGATACGCAGTATTTT
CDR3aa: CASSSGQGYSTDTQYF

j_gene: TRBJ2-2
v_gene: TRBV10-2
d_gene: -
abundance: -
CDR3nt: TGCGCCAGCAGCGGGGGTACCGGGGAGCTGTTTTTT
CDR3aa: CASSGGTGELFF

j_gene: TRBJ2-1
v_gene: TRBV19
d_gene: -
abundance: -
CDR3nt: TGTGCCAGTAGTATGGGTGGGCTCTCCTACAATGAGCAGTTCTTC
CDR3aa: CASSMGGLSYNEQFF

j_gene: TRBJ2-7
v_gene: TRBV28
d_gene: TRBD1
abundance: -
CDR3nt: TGTGCCAGCAAATTCCGGGACAGGCTCTACGAGCAGTACTTC
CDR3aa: CASKFRDRLYEQYF

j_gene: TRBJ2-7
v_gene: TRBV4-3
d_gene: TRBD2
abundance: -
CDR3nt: TGCGCCAGCAGCCAGGGACTAGCGGGACTGCTGAGCTCCTACGAGCAGTACTTC
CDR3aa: CASSQGLAGLLSSYEQYF

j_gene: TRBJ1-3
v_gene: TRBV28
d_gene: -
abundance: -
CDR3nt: TGTGCCAGCAGTTCGGGGGACTGGCGCGGAAACACCATATATTTT
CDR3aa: CASSSGDWRGNTIYF

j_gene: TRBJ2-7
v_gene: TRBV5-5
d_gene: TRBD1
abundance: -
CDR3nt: TGTGCCAGCAGCCCTAGTCGGACAGGTAGCTCCTACGAGCAGTACTTC
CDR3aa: CASSPSRTGSSYEQYF